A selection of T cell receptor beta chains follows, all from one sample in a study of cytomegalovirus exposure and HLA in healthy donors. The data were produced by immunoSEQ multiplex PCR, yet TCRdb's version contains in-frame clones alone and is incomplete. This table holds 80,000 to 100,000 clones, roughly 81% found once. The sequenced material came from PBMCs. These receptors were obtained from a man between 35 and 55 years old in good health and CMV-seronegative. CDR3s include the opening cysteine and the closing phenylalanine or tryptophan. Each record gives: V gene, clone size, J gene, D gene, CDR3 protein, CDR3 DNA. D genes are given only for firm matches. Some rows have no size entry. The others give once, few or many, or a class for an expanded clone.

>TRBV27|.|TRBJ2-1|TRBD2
CASSLYPSGGADEQFF
TGTGCCAGCAGTTTATACCCTAGCGGGGGGGCCGATGAGCAGTTCTTC
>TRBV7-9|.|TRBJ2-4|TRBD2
CASSLAAGERAKNIQYF
TGTGCCAGCAGCTTAGCGGCGGGGGAGAGAGCCAAAAACATTCAGTACTTC
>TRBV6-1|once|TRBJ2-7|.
CASSDRNYEQYF
TGTGCCAGCAGTGACAGAAACTACGAGCAGTACTTC
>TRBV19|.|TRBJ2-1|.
CASSIWPGASYNEQFF
TGTGCCAGTAGTATTTGGCCGGGAGCCTCCTACAATGAGCAGTTCTTC
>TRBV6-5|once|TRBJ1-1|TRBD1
CASRGQGEVGEAFF
TGTGCCAGCAGGGGACAGGGGGAGGTCGGTGAAGCTTTCTTT
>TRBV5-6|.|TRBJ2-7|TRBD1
CASSIGGTGGYEQYF
TGTGCCAGCAGCATTGGGGGGACAGGGGGCTACGAGCAGTACTTC
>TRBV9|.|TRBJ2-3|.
CASSVDPGTDTQYF
TGTGCCAGCAGCGTAGATCCAGGGACAGATACGCAGTATTTT
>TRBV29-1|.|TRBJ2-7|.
CSVASGSYEQYF
TGCAGCGTTGCCAGCGGCTCCTACGAGCAGTACTTC
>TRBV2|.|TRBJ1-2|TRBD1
CASNPGTGHGYTF
TGTGCCAGCAACCCCGGGACAGGTCATGGCTACACCTTC
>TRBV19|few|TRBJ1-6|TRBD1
CASSAHRGLLNSPLHF
TGTGCCAGTAGTGCCCACAGGGGGCTCTTAAATTCACCCCTCCACTTT
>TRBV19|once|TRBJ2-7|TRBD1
CASRGQGSYEQYF
TGTGCCAGTAGAGGACAGGGTTCCTACGAGCAGTACTTC
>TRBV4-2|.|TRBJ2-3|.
CASSQGFEEDTQYF
TGTGCCAGCAGCCAAGGGTTTGAGGAAGATACGCAGTATTTT
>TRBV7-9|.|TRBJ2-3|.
CASSFLPGAPRTDTQYF
TGTGCCAGCAGCTTCCTTCCAGGTGCCCCAAGGACAGATACGCAGTATTTT
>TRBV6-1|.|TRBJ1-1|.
CASSSRGSTEAFF
TGTGCCAGCAGCTCAAGGGGTTCCACTGAAGCTTTCTTT
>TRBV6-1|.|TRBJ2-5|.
CASSGQIQETQYF
TGTGCCAGCAGTGGGCAGATCCAAGAGACCCAGTACTTC
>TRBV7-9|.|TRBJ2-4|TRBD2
CASSKGLAENIQYF
TGTGCCAGCAGCAAAGGACTAGCGGAAAACATTCAGTACTTC
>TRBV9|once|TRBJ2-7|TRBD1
CASSIGTGTSYEQYF
TGTGCCAGCAGCATTGGGACAGGGACTTCCTACGAGCAGTACTTC
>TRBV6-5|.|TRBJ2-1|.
CASSYAGNNEQFF
TGTGCCAGCAGTTACGCGGGAAACAATGAGCAGTTCTTC
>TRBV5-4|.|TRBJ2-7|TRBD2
CASSPSGGGSYEQYF
TGTGCCAGCAGCCCCAGTGGGGGGGGGTCCTACGAGCAGTACTTC
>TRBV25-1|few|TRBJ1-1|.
CASSSTGQAFF
TGTGCCAGCAGTAGTACAGGGCAAGCTTTCTTT
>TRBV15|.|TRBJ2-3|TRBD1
CATSRGSGTGGTDTQYF
TGTGCCACCAGCAGAGGATCCGGGACAGGGGGCACAGATACGCAGTATTTT
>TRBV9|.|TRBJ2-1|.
CASSVGGSYNEQFF
TGTGCCAGCAGCGTAGGAGGCTCCTACAATGAGCAGTTCTTC
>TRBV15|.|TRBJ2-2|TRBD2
CATSRGRLAGVPGELFF
TGTGCCACCAGCAGAGGGAGACTAGCGGGGGTCCCCGGGGAGCTGTTTTTT
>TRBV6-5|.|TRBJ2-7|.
CASSSVDEQYF
TGTGCCAGCAGTTCTGTCGACGAGCAGTACTTC
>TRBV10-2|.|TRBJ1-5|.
CASRNNLNQPQHF
TGCGCCAGCAGGAATAACTTAAATCAGCCCCAGCATTTT
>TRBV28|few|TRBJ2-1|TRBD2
CASSLSGTSGNNEQFF
TGTGCCAGCAGTTTATCCGGGACTAGCGGAAACAATGAGCAGTTCTTC
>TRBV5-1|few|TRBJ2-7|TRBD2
CASSFGLAVNYYEQYF
TGCGCCAGCAGCTTTGGACTAGCGGTAAACTACTACGAGCAGTACTTC
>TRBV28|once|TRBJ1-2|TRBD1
CAITTGGGYTF
TGTGCCATCACCACAGGGGGCGGCTACACCTTC
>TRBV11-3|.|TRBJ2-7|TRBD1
CASSEGTGSYEQYF
TGTGCCAGCAGCGAAGGGACAGGGTCCTACGAGCAGTACTTC
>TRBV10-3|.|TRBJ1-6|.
CAISRGEDSPLHF
TGTGCCATCAGCCGGGGAGAGGATTCACCCCTCCACTTT
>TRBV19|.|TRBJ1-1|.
CASSTGRMNTEAFF
TGTGCCAGTAGCACCGGGAGGATGAACACTGAAGCTTTCTTT
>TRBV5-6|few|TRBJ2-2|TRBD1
CASRIGQGSGELFF
TGTGCCAGCAGAATAGGACAGGGATCCGGGGAGCTGTTTTTT
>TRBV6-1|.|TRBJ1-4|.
CASRNPSGVEKLFF
TGTGCCAGCAGGAATCCATCGGGAGTGGAAAAACTGTTTTTT
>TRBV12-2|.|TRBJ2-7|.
CAPGGQGTAGPYEQYF
TGTGCCCCAGGGGGACAGGGGACCGCGGGTCCCTACGAGCAGTACTTC
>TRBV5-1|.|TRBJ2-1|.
CASSTTYNEQFF
TGCGCCAGCAGTACTACCTACAATGAGCAGTTCTTC
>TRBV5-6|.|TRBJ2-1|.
CASSLVTGYYNEQFF
TGTGCCAGCAGCTTGGTTACTGGTTACTACAATGAGCAGTTCTTC
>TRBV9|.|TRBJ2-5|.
CASSAAQDQETQYF
TGTGCCAGCAGCGCCGCCCAGGATCAAGAGACCCAGTACTTC
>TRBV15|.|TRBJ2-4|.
CATRNRGGAKNIQYF
TGTGCCACCAGAAACAGGGGGGGGGCCAAAAACATTCAGTACTTC
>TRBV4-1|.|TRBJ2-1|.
CASSQGNREHEQFF
TGCGCCAGCAGCCAGGGAAACAGGGAACATGAGCAGTTCTTC
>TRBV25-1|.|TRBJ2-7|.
CASSGFRTYEQYF
TGTGCCAGCAGTGGTTTCAGGACCTACGAGCAGTACTTC
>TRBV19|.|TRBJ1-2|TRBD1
CASSSTGLGGYTF
TGTGCCAGTAGTTCGACAGGGTTGGGTGGCTACACCTTC
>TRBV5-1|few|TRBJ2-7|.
CASSLGQGSYEQYF
TGCGCCAGCAGCTTAGGGCAGGGAAGCTACGAGCAGTACTTC